This TCR beta chain was recovered during a study of CD8+ T cells in alopecia areata. Whole-study findings and limits: While tofacitinib was given, many expanded lesional clones persisted in scalp and blood. Scalp clonality and expanded CD8+ clones among the top 100 showed significant decreases with tofacitinib. Clonality was higher in lesional than normal scalp, especially in alopecia totalis/universalis.

With 5 bases removed from V and 0 bases from J, the gap between germline ends came to 4 bases. CDR3 size: 12 residues. Germline V CDR1 and CDR2: MNHEY, SMNVEV (reference sequence). Sequencing templates came from extracted RNA that was reverse transcribed into cDNA. TCRdb's copy holds only in-frame clones and misses some; the assay was immunoSEQ multiplex PCR. The data hold approximately 140,000 clones, with approximately 90% observed a single time. Stated treatment: oral pan-JAK inhibitor, 5-10 mg twice daily. Sorting separated CD4+ and CD8+ T cells out of PBMCs. Comment on this clone: Its matching antigen is unknown.

The sequence came from a human donor with alopecia areata. Sample: CD8+ T cells sorted from blood, taken at week 4, from a patient treated with tofacitinib. The chain couples TRBV27 to TRBJ2-5; D uncertain. The CDR3 nucleotides read TGTGCCAGCAGTAGGAACCAAGAGACCCAGTACTTC. Residues: CASSRNQETQYF.